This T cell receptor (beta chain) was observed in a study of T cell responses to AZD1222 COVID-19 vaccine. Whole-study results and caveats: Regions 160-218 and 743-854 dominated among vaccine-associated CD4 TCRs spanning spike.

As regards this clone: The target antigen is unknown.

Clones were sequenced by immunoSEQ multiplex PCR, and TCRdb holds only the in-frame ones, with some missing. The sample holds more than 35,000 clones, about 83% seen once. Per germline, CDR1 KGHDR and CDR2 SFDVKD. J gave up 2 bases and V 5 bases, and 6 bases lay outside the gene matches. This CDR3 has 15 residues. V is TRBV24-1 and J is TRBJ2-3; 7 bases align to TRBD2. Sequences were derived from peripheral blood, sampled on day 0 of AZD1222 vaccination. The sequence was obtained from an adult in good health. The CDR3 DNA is TGTGCCACCAGTGTCTCTAGCGGAAACACAGATACGCAGTATTTT. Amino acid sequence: CATSVSSGNTDTQYF.